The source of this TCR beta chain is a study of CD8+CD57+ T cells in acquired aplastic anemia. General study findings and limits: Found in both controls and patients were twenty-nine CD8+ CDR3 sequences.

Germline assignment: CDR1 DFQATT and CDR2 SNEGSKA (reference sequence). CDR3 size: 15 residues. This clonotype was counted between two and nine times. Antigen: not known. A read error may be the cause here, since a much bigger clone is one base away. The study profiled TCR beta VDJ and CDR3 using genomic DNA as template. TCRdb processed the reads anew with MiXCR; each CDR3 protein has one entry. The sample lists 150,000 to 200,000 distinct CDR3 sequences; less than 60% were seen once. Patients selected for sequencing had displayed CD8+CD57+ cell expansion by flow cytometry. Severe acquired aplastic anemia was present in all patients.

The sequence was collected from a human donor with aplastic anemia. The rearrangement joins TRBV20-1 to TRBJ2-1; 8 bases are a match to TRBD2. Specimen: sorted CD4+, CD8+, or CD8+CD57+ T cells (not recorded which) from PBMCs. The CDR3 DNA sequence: TGCAGTGCAGGCAGCGGGAGTCTGAATTACAATGGGCAGTTCTTC. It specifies CSAGSGSLNYNGQFF.